Below, one T cell receptor beta chain is given with its context. What it recognizes is unknown. The sample belongs to a study of T cells expressing NK-cell markers. Study-wide results and limits: Expanded NKG2C+ T cell clones had unclear HCMV specificity. These clonotypes additionally ranked first within the CD3+CD56-NKG2C+ fraction of a few donors.

The CDR3 is made up of 13 amino acids. Looked up from germline, CDR1 is GTSNPN and CDR2 is SVGIG (reference sequence). TCRdb re-called the 5' RACE reads and catalogs CDR3 proteins one per entry, DNA excluded. The table for this sample gives over 350,000 distinct CDR3 sequences. Material for sequencing was blood T cells: a sorted CD56 or NKG2C T cell subset, CD4+ or CD8+ T cells, or bulk PBMC T cells (not recorded which). This chain uses TRBV30 with TRBJ1-5. This receptor was taken from a woman aged 45-59 years in good health. The CDR3 spells CAWSVLKGGPQHF.